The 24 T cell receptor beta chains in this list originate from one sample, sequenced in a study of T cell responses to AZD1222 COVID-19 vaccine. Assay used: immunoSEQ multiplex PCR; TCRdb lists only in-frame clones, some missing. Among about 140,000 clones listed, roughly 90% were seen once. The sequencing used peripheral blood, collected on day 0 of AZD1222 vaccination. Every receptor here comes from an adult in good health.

The CDR3 DNA reads TGTGCCAGCAGGCCTGGGGACAGGAACTATGGCTACACCTTC. This gives the protein CASRPGDRNYGYTF. This chain connects TRBV27 to TRBJ1-2, with 8 bases aligning to TRBD1. The CDR3 totals 14 residues. V lost 6 bases to trimming and J lost 2 bases; unmatched junction nucleotides: 5. Germline values: CDR1 MNHEY, CDR2 SMNVEV (reference sequence).

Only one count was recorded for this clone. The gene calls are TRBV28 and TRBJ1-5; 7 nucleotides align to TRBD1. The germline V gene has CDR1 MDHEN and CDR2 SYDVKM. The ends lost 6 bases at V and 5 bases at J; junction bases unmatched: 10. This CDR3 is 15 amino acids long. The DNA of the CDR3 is TGTGCCAGCAGGGAAAGGACAGGCAAATATCAGCCCCAGCATTTT. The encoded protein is CASRERTGKYQPQHF.

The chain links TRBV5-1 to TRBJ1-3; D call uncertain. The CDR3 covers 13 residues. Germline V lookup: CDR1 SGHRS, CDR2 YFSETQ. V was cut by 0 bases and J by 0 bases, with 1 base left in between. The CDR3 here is CASSLVSGNTIYF. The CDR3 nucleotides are TGCGCCAGCAGCTTGGTCTCTGGAAACACCATATATTTT.

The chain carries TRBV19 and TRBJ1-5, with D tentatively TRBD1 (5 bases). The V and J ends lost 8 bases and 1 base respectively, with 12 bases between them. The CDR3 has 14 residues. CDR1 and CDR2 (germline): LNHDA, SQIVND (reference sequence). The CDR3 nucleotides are TGTGCCAGTCTGAACCGGGACAGCAATCAGCCCCAGCATTTT. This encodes CASLNRDSNQPQHF.

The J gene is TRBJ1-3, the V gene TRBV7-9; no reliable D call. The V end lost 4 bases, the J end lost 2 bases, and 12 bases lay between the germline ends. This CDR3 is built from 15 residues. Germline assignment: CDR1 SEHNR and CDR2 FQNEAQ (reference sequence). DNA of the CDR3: TGTGCCAGCAGCTCTGTGGGGTATACTGGAAACACCATATATTTT. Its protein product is CASSSVGYTGNTIYF.

CDR3 nucleotides: TGTGCCAGCAGTTACTCCCTCAGCCGAGGAGACACCATATATTTT. It encodes CASSYSLSRGDTIYF. This chain connects TRBV6-5 to TRBJ1-3; D is unresolved. Germline CDR1 and CDR2: MNHEY and SVGAGI. This CDR3 comprises 15 residues. The V end lost 0 bases, the J end lost 8 bases, and 14 bases lay between the germline ends.

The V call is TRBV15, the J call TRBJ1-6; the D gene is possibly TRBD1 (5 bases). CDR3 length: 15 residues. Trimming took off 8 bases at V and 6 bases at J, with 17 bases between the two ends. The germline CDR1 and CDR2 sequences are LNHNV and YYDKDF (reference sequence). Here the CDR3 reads CATRKNGASNSPLHF. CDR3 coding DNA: TGTGCCACCCGCAAAAACGGGGCGAGTAATTCACCCCTCCACTTT.

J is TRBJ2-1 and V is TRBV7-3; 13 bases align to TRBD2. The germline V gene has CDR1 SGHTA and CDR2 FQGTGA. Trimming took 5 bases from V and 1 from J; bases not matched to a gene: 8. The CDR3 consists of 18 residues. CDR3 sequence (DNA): TGTGCCAGCAGCCAAGGACTAGCGGGGGAAAGGTCCTACAATGAGCAGTTCTTC. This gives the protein CASSQGLAGERSYNEQFF.

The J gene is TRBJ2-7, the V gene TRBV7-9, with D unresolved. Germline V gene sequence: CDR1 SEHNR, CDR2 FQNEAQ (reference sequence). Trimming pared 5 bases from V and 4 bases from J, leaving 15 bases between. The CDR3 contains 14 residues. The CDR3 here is CASSHGASAYEQYF. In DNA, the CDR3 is TGTGCCAGCAGCCACGGAGCAAGCGCATACGAGCAGTACTTC.

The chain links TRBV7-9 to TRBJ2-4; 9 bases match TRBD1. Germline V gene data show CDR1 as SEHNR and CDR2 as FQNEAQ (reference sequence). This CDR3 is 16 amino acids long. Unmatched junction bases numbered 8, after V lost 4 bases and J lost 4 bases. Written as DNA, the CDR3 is TGTGCCAGCAGCTCCGGACAGGGGCGGGGGAAAAACATTCAGTACTTC. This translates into CASSSGQGRGKNIQYF. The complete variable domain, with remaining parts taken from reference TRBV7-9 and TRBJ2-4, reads DTGVSQNPRHKITKRGQNVTFRCDPISEHNRLYWYRQTLGQGPEFLTYFQNEAQLEKSRLLSDRFSAERPKGSFSTLEIQRTEQGDSAMYLCASSSGQGRGKNIQYFGAGTRLSVL.

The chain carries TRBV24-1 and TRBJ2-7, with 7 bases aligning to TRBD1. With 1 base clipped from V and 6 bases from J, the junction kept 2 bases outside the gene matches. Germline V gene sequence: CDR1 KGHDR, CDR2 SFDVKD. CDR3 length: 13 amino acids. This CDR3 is CATSDLAGGEQYF. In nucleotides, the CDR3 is TGTGCCACCAGTGATTTAGCAGGGGGCGAGCAGTACTTC.

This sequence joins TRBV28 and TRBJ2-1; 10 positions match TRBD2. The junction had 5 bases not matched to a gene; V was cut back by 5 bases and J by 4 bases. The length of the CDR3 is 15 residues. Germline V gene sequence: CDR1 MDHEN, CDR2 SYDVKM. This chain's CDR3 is CASSPRTSGYNEQFF. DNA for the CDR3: TGTGCCAGCAGTCCGCGGACTAGCGGATACAATGAGCAGTTCTTC.

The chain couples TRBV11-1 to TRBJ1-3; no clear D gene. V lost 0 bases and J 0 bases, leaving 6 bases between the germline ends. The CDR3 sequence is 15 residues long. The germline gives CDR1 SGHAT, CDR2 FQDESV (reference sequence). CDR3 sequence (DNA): TGTGCCAGCAGCTTAGCCGAGGGCTCTGGAAACACCATATATTTT. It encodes CASSLAEGSGNTIYF.

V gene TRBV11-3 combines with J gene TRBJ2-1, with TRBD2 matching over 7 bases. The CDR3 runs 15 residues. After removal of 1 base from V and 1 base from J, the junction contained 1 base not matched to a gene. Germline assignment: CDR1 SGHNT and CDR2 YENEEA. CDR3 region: CASSLVGGSYNEQFF. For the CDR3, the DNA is TGTGCCAGCAGCTTAGTGGGGGGGTCCTACAATGAGCAGTTCTTC.

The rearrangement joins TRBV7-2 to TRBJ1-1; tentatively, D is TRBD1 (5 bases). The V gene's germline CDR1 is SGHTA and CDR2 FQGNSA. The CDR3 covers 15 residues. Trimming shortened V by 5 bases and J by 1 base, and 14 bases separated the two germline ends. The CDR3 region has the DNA TGTGCCAGCAGCCCACCGAGGGGTCGGAACACTGAAGCTTTCTTT. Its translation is CASSPPRGRNTEAFF.

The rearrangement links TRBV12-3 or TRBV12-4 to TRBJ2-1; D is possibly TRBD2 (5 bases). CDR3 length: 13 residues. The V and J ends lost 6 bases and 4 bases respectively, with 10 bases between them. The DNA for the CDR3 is TGTGCCAGCAGGGAGGACGGTTACAATGAGCAGTTCTTC. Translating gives CASREDGYNEQFF.

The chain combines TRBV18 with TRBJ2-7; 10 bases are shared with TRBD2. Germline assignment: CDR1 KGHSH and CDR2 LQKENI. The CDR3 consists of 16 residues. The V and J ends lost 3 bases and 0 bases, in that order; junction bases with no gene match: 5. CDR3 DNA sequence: TGTGCCAGCTCACCCCTACTAGCGGGGAGCTCCTACGAGCAGTACTTC. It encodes CASSPLLAGSSYEQYF.

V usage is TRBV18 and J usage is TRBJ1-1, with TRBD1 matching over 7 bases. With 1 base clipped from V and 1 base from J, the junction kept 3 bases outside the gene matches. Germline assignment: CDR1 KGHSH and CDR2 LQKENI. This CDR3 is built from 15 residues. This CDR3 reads CASSPQEGANTEAFF. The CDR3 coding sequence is TGTGCCAGCTCACCACAGGAGGGGGCGAACACTGAAGCTTTCTTT.

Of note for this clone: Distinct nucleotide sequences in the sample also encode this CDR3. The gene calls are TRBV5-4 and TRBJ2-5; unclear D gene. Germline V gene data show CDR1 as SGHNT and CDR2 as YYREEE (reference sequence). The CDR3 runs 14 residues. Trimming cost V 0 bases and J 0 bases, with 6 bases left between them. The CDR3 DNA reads TGTGCCAGCAGCTTGGACAGCTACCAAGAGACCCAGTACTTC. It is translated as CASSLDSYQETQYF.

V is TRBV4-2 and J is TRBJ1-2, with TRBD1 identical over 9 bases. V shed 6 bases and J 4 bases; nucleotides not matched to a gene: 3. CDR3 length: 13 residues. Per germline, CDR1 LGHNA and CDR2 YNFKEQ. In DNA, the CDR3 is TGTGCCAGCAGGGACAGGGGAGGCTATGGCTACACCTTC. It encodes CASRDRGGYGYTF.

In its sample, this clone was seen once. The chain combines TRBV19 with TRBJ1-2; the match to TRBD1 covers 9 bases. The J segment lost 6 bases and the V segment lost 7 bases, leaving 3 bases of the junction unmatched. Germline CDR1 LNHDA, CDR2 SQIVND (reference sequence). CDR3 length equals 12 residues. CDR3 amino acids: CASNGQGHGYTF. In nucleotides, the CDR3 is TGTGCCAGTAATGGACAGGGGCATGGCTACACCTTC.

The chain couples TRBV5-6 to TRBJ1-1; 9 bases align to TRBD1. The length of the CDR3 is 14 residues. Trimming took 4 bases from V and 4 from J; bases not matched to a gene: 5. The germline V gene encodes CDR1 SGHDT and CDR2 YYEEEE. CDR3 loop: CASSRQGVRTEAFF. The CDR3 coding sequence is TGTGCCAGCAGCCGACAGGGGGTTCGCACTGAAGCTTTCTTT.

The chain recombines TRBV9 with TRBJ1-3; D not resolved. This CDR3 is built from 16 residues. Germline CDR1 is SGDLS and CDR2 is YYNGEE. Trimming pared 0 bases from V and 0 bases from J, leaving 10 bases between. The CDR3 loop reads CASSVGRWSSGNTIYF. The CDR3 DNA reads TGTGCCAGCAGCGTAGGGAGGTGGAGCTCTGGAAACACCATATATTTT.

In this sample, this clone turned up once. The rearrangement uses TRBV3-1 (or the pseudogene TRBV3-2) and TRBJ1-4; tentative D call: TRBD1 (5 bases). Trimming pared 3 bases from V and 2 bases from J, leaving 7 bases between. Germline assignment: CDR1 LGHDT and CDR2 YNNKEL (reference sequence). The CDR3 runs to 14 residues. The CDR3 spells CASSQTATNEKLFF. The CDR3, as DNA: TGTGCCAGCAGCCAGACAGCCACTAATGAAAAACTGTTTTTT.